Listed below are T cell receptor beta chains from one sample, sequenced in a study of OX40 agonist ivuxolimab in advanced cancers. TCRdb keeps only in-frame clones here, not all; method: immunoSEQ multiplex PCR. Of about 72,000 clones in the sample, 89% were seen once. The source was CD4+ or CD8+ T cells sorted from blood, collected in a trial of the OX40 agonist ivuxolimab. The receptor source for this set is an adult with an advanced solid tumor such as melanoma, head and neck, liver or kidney cancer. The CDR3 runs from the conserved cysteine through the conserved F or W. A D gene is named only where the DNA matches it firmly.

>TRBV11-2|TRBD2|TRBJ2-7
TGTGCCAGCAGCCCCCGGCGGGAGGCCTACGAGCAGTACTTC
CASSPRREAYEQYF
>TRBV30|TRBD1|TRBJ1-6
TGTGCCTGGAATCTACAGGGGGATTCACCCCTCCACTTT
CAWNLQGDSPLHF
>TRBV7-6|TRBD1|TRBJ2-5
TGTGCCAGCAGCTCCCCCTCAGGGACAGCAGAGACCCAGTACTTC
CASSSPSGTAETQYF
>TRBV4-1|.|TRBJ2-5
TGCGCCAGCAGCGTAGAAGTGTGGACTATAAGCGAGACCCAGTACTTC
CASSVEVWTISETQYF
>TRBV11-2|TRBD1|TRBJ1-2
TGTGCCAGCAGCTTATGGGGGGGACAGGGCCGAATCTCCTTC
CASSLWGGQGRISF
>TRBV5-1|.|TRBJ1-1
TGCGCCAGCAGCTTGGAAGTCGGGATAATGAACACTGAAGCTTTCTTT
CASSLEVGIMNTEAFF
>TRBV6-6|.|TRBJ2-3
TGTGCCAGCACATTCAAGACCCCAGATACGCAGTATTTT
CASTFKTPDTQYF
>TRBV9|.|TRBJ2-7
TGTGCCAGCAGCCCCTTCGGCCCCCCTAATATCCACGAGCAGTACTTC
CASSPFGPPNIHEQYF
>TRBV5-1|.|TRBJ2-7
TGCGCCAGCAGCTCCAGACCCCAGCCGGCAAACTACGAGCAGTACTTC
CASSSRPQPANYEQYF
>TRBV7-8|TRBD1|TRBJ1-1
TGTGCCAGCAGCTCTCTTGGACAGGGCGTCATGAACACTGAAGCTTTCTTT
CASSSLGQGVMNTEAFF